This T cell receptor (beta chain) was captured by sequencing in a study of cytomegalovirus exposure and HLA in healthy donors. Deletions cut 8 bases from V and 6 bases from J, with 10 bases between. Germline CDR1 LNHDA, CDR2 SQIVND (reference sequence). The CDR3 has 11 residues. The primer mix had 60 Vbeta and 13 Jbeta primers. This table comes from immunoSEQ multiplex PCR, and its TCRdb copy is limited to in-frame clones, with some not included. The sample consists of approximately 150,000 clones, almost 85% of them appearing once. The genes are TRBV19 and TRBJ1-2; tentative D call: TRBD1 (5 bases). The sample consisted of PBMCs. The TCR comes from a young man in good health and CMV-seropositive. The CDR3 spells CASETVHGYTF. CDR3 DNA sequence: TGTGCCAGTGAGACAGTACATGGCTACACCTTC.